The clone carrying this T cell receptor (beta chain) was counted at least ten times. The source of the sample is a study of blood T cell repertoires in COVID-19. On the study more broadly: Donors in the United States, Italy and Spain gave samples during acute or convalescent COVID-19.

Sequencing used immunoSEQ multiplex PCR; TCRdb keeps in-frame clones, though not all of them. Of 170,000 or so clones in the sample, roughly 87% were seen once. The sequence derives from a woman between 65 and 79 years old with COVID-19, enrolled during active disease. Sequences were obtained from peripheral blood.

The CDR3, as DNA: TGTGCCAGCAGCCCGCGACTAGCGGGAGGAAAACTGGATACGCAGTATTTT. Its protein is CASSPRLAGGKLDTQYF. The chain links TRBV7-2 to TRBJ2-3, with 13 bases that match TRBD2. Trimming took 5 bases from V and 6 from J; bases not matched to a gene: 11. The CDR3 runs 17 residues. Per germline, CDR1 SGHTA and CDR2 FQGNSA.